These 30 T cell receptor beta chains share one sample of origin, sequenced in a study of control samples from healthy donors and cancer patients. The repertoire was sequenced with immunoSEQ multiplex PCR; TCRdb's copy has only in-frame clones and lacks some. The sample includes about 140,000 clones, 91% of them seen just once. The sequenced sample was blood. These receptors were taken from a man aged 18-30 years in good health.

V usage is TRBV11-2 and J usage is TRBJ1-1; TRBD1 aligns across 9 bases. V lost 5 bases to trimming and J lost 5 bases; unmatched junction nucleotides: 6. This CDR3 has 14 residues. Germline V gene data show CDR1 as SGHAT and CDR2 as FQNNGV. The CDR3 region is CASSEQGARTEAFF. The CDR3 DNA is TGTGCCAGCAGCGAACAGGGGGCGCGGACTGAAGCTTTCTTT.

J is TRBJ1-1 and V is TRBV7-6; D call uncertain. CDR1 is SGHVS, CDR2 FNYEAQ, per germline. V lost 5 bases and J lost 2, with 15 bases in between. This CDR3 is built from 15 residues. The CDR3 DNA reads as TGTGCCAGCAGCGCGCAGGCTTCTCTTAACACTGAAGCTTTCTTT. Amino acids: CASSAQASLNTEAFF.

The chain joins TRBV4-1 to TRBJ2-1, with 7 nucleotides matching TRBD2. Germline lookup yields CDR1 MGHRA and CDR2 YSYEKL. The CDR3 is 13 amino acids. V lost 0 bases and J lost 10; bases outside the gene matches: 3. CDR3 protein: CASSQDYGGEQFF. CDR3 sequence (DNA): TGCGCCAGCAGCCAAGACTACGGGGGGGAGCAGTTCTTC.

The DNA of the CDR3 is TGTGCCAGCAGCCTAAAAAAGGTTACTGAAGCTTTCTTT. It codes for CASSLKKVTEAFF. This chain joins TRBV14 and TRBJ1-1; no firm D call. The CDR3 has 13 amino acids. The V and J ends lost 4 bases and 5 bases respectively, with 11 bases between them. The V gene's germline CDR1 is SGHDN and CDR2 FVKESK.

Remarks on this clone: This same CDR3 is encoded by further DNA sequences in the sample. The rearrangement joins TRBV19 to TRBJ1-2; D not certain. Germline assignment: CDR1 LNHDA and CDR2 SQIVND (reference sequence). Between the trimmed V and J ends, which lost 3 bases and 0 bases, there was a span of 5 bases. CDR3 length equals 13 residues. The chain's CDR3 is CASSIGSNYGYTF. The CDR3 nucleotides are TGTGCCAGTAGTATCGGATCTAACTATGGCTACACCTTC.

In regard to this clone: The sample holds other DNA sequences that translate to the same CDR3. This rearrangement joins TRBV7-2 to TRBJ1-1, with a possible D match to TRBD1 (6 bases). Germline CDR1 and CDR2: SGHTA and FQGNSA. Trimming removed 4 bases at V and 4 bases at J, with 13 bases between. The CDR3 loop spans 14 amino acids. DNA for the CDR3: TGTGCCAGCAGCTCCCAGGGGCCGGGCACTGAAGCTTTCTTT. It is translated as CASSSQGPGTEAFF.

In DNA form, the CDR3 reads TGTGCCAGCAGCCAAGACGAGGGGGCGTACGAGCAGTACTTC. This gives the protein CASSQDEGAYEQYF. The chain couples TRBV3-1 (or the pseudogene TRBV3-2) to TRBJ2-7, with 7 positions matching TRBD1. Germline CDR1 is LGHDT and CDR2 is YNNKEL (reference sequence). The CDR3 is 14 amino acids. V trimming: 0 bases; J trimming: 4 bases; junction bases outside the gene matches: 3.

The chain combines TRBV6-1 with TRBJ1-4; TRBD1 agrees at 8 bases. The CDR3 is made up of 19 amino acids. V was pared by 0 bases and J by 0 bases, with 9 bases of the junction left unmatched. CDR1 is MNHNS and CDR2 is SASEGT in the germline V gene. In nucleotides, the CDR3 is TGTGCCAGCAGTGAAGCGTATCCGAACAGGGGGGCAACTAATGAAAAACTGTTTTTT. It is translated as CASSEAYPNRGATNEKLFF.

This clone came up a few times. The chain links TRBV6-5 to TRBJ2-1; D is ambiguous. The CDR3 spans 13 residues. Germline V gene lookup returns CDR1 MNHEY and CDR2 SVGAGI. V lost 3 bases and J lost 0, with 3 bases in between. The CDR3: CASSYTSYNEQFF. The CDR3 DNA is TGTGCCAGCAGTTATACCTCCTACAATGAGCAGTTCTTC.

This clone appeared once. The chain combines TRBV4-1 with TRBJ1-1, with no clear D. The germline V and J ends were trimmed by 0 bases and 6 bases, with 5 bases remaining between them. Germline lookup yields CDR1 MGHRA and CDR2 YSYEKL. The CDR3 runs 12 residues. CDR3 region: CASSQDSPEAFF. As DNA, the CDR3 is TGCGCCAGCAGCCAAGATTCCCCTGAAGCTTTCTTT.

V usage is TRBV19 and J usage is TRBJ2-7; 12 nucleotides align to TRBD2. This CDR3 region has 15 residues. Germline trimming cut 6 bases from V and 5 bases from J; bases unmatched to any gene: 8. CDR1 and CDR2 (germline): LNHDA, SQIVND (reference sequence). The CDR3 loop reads CASRDTSGGPDEQYF. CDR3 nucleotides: TGTGCCAGTAGAGATACTAGCGGGGGGCCCGACGAGCAGTACTTC.

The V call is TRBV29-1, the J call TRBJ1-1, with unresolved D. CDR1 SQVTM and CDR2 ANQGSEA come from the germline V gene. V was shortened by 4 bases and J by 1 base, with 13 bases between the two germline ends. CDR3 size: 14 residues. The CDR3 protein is CSVVEFPGNTEAFF. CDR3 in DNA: TGCAGCGTTGTGGAATTCCCGGGGAACACTGAAGCTTTCTTT.

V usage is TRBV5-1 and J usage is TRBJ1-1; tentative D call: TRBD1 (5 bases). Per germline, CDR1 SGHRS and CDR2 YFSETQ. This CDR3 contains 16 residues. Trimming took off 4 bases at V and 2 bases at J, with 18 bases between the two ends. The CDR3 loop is CASSMGRGRTNTEAFF. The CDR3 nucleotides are TGCGCCAGCAGCATGGGGCGGGGCAGGACTAACACTGAAGCTTTCTTT.

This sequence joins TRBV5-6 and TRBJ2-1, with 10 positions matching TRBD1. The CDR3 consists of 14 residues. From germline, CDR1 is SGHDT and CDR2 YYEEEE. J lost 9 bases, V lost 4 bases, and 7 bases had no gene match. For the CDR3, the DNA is TGTGCCAGCAGCCCCTGGACAGGGGGAGGTGAGCAGTTCTTC. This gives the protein CASSPWTGGGEQFF.

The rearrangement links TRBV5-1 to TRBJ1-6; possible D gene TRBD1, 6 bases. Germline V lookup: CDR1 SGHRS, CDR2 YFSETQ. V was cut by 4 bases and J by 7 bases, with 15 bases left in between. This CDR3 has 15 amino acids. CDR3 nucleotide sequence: TGCGCCAGCAGCGTCTCGGGACAAGAAAATTCACCCCTCCACTTT. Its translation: CASSVSGQENSPLHF.

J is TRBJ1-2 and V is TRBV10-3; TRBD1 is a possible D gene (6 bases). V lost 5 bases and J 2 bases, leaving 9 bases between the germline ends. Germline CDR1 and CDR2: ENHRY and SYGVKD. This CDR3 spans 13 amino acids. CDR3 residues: CAISRQENYGYTF. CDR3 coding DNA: TGTGCCATCAGTCGACAGGAAAACTATGGCTACACCTTC.

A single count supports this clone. The CDR3 DNA reads as TGTGCCAGCACCGTTTCCCCACAGGGCACCTACTACACAGATACGCAGTATTTT. Its protein is CASTVSPQGTYYTDTQYF. V and J are TRBV5-5 and TRBJ2-3; D is possibly TRBD1 (6 bases). Germline V gene lookup returns CDR1 SGHKS and CDR2 YYEKEE (reference sequence). The V and J ends lost 6 bases and 2 bases respectively, with 25 bases between them. The CDR3 is 18 residues long.

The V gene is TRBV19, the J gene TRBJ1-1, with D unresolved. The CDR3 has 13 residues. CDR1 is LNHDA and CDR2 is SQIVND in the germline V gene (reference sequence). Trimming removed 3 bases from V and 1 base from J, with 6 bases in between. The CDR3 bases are TGTGCCAGTAGTATCTGGGAGAACACTGAAGCTTTCTTT. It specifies CASSIWENTEAFF.

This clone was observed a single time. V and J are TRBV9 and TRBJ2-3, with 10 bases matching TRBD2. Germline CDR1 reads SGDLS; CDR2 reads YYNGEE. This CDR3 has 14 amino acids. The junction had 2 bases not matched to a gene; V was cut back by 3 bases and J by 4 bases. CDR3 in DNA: TGTGCCAGCAGCGCCGGACTAGCGGCAGATACGCAGTATTTT. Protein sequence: CASSAGLAADTQYF.

The chain's CDR3 is CSVEDREFGSTDTQYF. The DNA of the CDR3 is TGCAGCGTTGAGGACAGGGAGTTTGGGTCCACAGATACGCAGTATTTT. The chain recombines TRBV29-1 with TRBJ2-3; 8 nucleotides agree with TRBD1. The CDR3 covers 16 residues. The V and J ends lost 3 bases and 2 bases, in that order; junction bases with no gene match: 10. Germline V gene data show CDR1 as SQVTM and CDR2 as ANQGSEA.

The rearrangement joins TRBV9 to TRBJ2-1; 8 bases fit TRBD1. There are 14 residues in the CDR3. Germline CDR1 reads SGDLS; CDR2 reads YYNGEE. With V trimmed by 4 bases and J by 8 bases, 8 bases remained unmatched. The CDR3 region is CASSIGQGVDEQFF. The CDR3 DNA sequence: TGTGCCAGCAGCATCGGACAGGGAGTGGATGAGCAGTTCTTC.

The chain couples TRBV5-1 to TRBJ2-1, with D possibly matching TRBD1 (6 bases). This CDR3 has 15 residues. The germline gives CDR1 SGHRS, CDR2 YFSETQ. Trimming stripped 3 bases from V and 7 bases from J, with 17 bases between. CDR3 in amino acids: CASSSPLTGQNEQFF. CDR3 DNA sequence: TGCGCCAGCAGCTCACCCCTGACAGGCCAGAATGAGCAGTTCTTC. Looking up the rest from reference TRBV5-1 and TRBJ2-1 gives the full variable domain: KAGVTQTPRYLIKTRGQQVTLSCSPISGHRSVSWYQQTPGQGLQFLFEYFSETQRNKGNFPGRFSGRQFSNSRSEMNVSTLELGDSALYLCASSSPLTGQNEQFFGPGTRLTVL.

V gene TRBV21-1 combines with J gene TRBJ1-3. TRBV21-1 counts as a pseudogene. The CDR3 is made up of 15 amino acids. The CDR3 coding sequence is TGTGCCAGCAGCACGGAAGTCGTACAAAAAAACACCATATATTTT. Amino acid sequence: CASSTEVVQKNTIYF.

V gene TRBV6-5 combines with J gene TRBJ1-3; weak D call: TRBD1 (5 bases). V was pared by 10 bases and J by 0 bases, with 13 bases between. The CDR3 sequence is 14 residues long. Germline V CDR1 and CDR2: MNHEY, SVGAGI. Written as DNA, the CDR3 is TGTGCCACCATGACGGGGGTCTCTGGAAACACCATATATTTT. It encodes CATMTGVSGNTIYF.

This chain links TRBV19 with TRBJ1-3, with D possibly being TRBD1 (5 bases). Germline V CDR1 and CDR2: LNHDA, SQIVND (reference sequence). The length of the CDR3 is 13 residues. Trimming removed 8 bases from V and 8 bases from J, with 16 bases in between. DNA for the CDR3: TGTGCCAGTCGCGCCCAGGGAGGGGACACCATATATTTT. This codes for CASRAQGGDTIYF. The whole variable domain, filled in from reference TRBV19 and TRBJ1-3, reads DGGITQSPKYLFRKEGQNVTLSCEQNLNHDAMYWYRQDPGQGLRLIYYSQIVNDFQKGDIAEGYSVSREKKESFPLTVTSAQKNPTAFYLCASRAQGGDTIYFGEGSWLTVV.

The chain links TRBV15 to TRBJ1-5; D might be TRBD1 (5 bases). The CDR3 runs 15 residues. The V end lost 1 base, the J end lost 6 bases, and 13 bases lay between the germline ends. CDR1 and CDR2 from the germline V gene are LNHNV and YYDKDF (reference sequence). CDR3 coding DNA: TGTGCCACCAGCAGAGTCCCCGCAGGGTTTCAGCCCCAGCATTTT. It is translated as CATSRVPAGFQPQHF.

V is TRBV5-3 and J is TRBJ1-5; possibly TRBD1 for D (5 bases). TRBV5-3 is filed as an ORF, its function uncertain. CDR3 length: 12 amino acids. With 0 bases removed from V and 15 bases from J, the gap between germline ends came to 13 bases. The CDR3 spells CARSLGGTQAHF. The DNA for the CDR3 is TGTGCCAGAAGCTTGGGGGGCACGCAGGCGCATTTT.

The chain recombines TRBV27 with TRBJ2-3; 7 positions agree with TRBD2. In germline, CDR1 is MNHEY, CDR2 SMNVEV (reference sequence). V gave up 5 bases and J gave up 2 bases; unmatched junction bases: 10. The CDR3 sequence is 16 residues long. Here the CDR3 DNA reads TGTGCCAGCAGTCCCACACTAGCGCGGCCCACAGATACGCAGTATTTT. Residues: CASSPTLARPTDTQYF.

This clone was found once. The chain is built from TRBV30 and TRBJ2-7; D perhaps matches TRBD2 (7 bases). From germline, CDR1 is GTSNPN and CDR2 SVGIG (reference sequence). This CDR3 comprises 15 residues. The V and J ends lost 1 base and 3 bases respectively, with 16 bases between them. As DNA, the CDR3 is TGTGCCTGGAGTGGTATAGGGGGGGCTAACTACGAGCAGTACTTC. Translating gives CAWSGIGGANYEQYF.

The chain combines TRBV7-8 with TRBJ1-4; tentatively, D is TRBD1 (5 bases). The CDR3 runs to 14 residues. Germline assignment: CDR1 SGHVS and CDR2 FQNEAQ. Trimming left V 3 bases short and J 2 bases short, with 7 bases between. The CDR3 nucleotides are TGTGCCAGCAGCTTCAGGGCGACTAATGAAAAACTGTTTTTT. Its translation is CASSFRATNEKLFF.